These 28 T cell receptor beta chains share one sample of origin, sequenced in a study of naive and memory T cell subsets. Both TRBC1 and TRBC2 were covered by a beta constant-region primer of two equimolar oligonucleotides. Ligated cDNA was amplified by four rounds of PCR with nested alpha and beta constant-region primers and SP2. TCRdb itself ran the UMI-ligation and nested PCR reads through MiXCR, one entry per CDR3 protein. The sample holds 100,000 to 150,000 distinct CDR3 sequences, just over 35% seen once. Input material: central memory CD4+ T cells from blood. The receptors stem from a human donor in good health.

There are many counts of this clonotype. This chain connects TRBV5-1 to TRBJ2-1; 8 positions agree with TRBD2. The J segment lost 6 bases and the V segment lost 5 bases, leaving 10 bases of the junction unmatched. Germline values: CDR1 SGHRS, CDR2 YFSETQ. The CDR3 runs 15 residues. The CDR3 DNA sequence: TGCGCCAGCAGAGGAGAGGGACTAGGCGTCAATGAGCAGTTCTTC. Translation gives CASRGEGLGVNEQFF.

The CDR3, as DNA: TGCAGCGGTGTGGGGGACAGCTATGGCTACACCTTC. Translating gives CSGVGDSYGYTF. V and J are TRBV29-1 and TRBJ1-2, with 7 bases aligning to TRBD1. Germline V gives CDR1 SQVTM, CDR2 ANQGSEA. V trimming: 7 bases; J trimming: 4 bases; junction bases outside the gene matches: 6. The CDR3 loop spans 12 amino acids. Full variable domain (outside the CDR3, taken from reference TRBV29-1 and TRBJ1-2): SAVISQKPSRDICQRGTSLTIQCQVDSQVTMMFWYRQQPGQSLTLIATANQGSEATYESGFVIDKFPISRPNLTFSTLTVSNMSPEDSSIYLCSGVGDSYGYTFGSGTRLTVV.

The V gene is TRBV20-1, the J gene TRBJ1-2; D is uncertain. CDR1 is DFQATT and CDR2 is SNEGSKA in the germline V gene (reference sequence). The CDR3 length is 16 residues. Trimming shortened V by 4 bases and J by 1 base, and 19 bases separated the two germline ends. CDR3 in DNA: TGCAGTGCTATACCCCCCTCTGTGACAAGTAACTATGGCTACACCTTC. Its protein is CSAIPPSVTSNYGYTF.

The chain uses TRBV4-1 and TRBJ1-1; D may be TRBD1 (6 bases). The V gene lost 3 bases and the J gene lost 5 bases, with 16 bases spanning the gap. The CDR3 consists of 15 residues. The V gene's germline CDR1 is MGHRA and CDR2 YSYEKL. In nucleotides, the CDR3 is TGCGCCAGCAGCCATACGGGACAAGCGGATACTGAAGCTTTCTTT. Residues: CASSHTGQADTEAFF.

The rearrangement uses TRBV29-1 and TRBJ2-1; D is unresolved. The germline CDR1 and CDR2 sequences are SQVTM and ANQGSEA. V was clipped by 5 bases and J by 3 bases, with 5 bases between them. The CDR3 length is 11 residues. This CDR3 reads CSVKYYNEQFF. The CDR3 nucleotides are TGCAGCGTTAAATACTACAATGAGCAGTTCTTC.

This clonotype has a handful of counts. The CDR3 sequence is CAIKGQHYYNEQFF. CDR3 nucleotides: TGTGCCATCAAAGGACAGCATTACTACAATGAGCAGTTCTTC. The rearrangement links TRBV10-3 to TRBJ2-1; TRBD1 might be the D (6 bases). CDR1 and CDR2 (germline): ENHRY, SYGVKD. This CDR3 has 14 amino acids. Between the trimmed V and J ends, which lost 7 bases and 3 bases, there was a span of 13 bases.

This clonotype was seen a few times. The genes are TRBV11-2 and TRBJ2-6; D perhaps matches TRBD2 (5 bases). V gave up 6 bases and J gave up 6 bases, with 15 bases separating them. The CDR3 extends over 15 amino acids. The V gene's germline CDR1 is SGHAT and CDR2 FQNNGV. The DNA for the CDR3 is TGTGCCAGCAGTCGCGAGGGTTCTTCGGCCAACGTCCTGACTTTC. It yields the protein CASSREGSSANVLTF.

V usage is TRBV5-4 and J usage is TRBJ2-1; TRBD1 might be the D (7 bases). Trimming shortened V by 4 bases and J by 2 bases, and 13 bases separated the two germline ends. The germline CDR1 and CDR2 sequences are SGHNT and YYREEE (reference sequence). CDR3 size: 15 residues. CDR3 sequence reads: CASSNRGGPYNEQFF. Written as DNA, the CDR3 is TGTGCCAGCAGCAACAGGGGAGGCCCCTACAATGAGCAGTTCTTC.

This clonotype has more than one count but fewer than ten. CDR3 in DNA: TGCAGCCTCGAAGGCTTAGATACGCAGTATTTT. Its protein product is CSLEGLDTQYF. The chain carries TRBV29-1 and TRBJ2-3; D uncertain. The CDR3 runs to 11 residues. Trimming removed 8 bases at V and 5 bases at J, with 11 bases between. The germline V gene has CDR1 SQVTM and CDR2 ANQGSEA.

The rearrangement joins TRBV7-9 to TRBJ2-1; D is undetermined. Trimming pared 1 base from V and 5 bases from J, leaving 6 bases between. The CDR3 runs to 13 residues. Germline V gene data show CDR1 as SEHNR and CDR2 as FQNEAQ (reference sequence). The chain's CDR3 is CASSLGHNNEQFF. The CDR3 DNA is TGTGCCAGCAGCTTAGGGCACAACAATGAGCAGTTCTTC.

The table lists this clonotype with many counts. The chain couples TRBV20-1 to TRBJ2-1; tentatively, D is TRBD2 (6 bases). This CDR3 is built from 13 residues. The V end lost 4 bases, the J end lost 4 bases, and 11 bases lay between the germline ends. Germline-derived CDR1 and CDR2 are DFQATT and SNEGSKA (reference sequence). This CDR3 is CSATRDWYNEQFF. The CDR3 DNA sequence: TGCAGTGCTACCCGGGACTGGTACAATGAGCAGTTCTTC.

The rearrangement links TRBV5-4 to TRBJ2-5; D is perhaps TRBD1 (5 bases). Trimming took 0 bases from V and 1 from J, leaving 13 bases between them. Germline-derived CDR1 and CDR2 are SGHNT and YYREEE (reference sequence). The CDR3 loop spans 16 amino acids. CDR3 in DNA: TGTGCCAGCAGCTTGGCTATCGACAGATTCCAAGAGACCCAGTACTTC. Its translation: CASSLAIDRFQETQYF.

The chain carries TRBV7-2 and TRBJ1-1; D gene ambiguous. Germline V lookup: CDR1 SGHTA, CDR2 FQGNSA. V was trimmed by 5 bases and J by 4 bases, leaving 11 bases between them. This CDR3 is built from 13 residues. CDR3 nucleotide sequence: TGTGCCAGCAGCATGCCGCTCGGCACTGAAGCTTTCTTT. Amino acids: CASSMPLGTEAFF.

The V and J genes are TRBV7-2 and TRBJ1-1; no clear D. The length of the CDR3 is 15 residues. Germline values: CDR1 SGHTA, CDR2 FQGNSA. Between the trimmed V and J ends, which lost 1 base and 0 bases, there was a span of 9 bases. CDR3 DNA sequence: TGTGCCAGCAGCTTAGTAGGGATAATGAACACTGAAGCTTTCTTT. This codes for CASSLVGIMNTEAFF.

This clonotype appeared once. This chain uses TRBV18 with TRBJ2-3, with 8 positions matching TRBD2. V shed 4 bases and J 5 bases; nucleotides not matched to a gene: 5. This CDR3 is built from 14 residues. Germline loops: CDR1 KGHSH, CDR2 LQKENI. This CDR3 is CASSLVAGRDTQYF. CDR3 DNA: TGTGCCAGCTCACTTGTAGCGGGAAGAGATACGCAGTATTTT. Full variable domain (rest looked up from reference TRBV18 and TRBJ2-3): NAGVMQNPRHLVRRRGQEARLRCSPMKGHSHVYWYRQLPEEGLKFMVYLQKENIIDESGMPKERFSAEFPKEGPSILRIQQVVRGDSAAYFCASSLVAGRDTQYFGPGTRLTVL.

The chain uses TRBV7-2 and TRBJ1-5; D is ambiguous. This CDR3 comprises 14 residues. V lost 4 bases to trimming and J lost 0 bases, with 7 bases between them. The V gene's germline CDR1 is SGHTA and CDR2 FQGNSA. CDR3 amino acids: CASSSTRSNQPQHF. CDR3 sequence (DNA): TGTGCCAGCAGCTCGACCCGTAGCAATCAGCCCCAGCATTTT. The full variable domain, rest sourced from reference TRBV7-2 and TRBJ1-5, is GAGVSQSPSNKVTEKGKDVELRCDPISGHTALYWYRQSLGQGLEFLIYFQGNSAPDKSGLPSDRFSAERTGGSVSTLTIQRTQQEDSAVYLCASSSTRSNQPQHFGDGTRLSIL.

This sequence joins TRBV28 and TRBJ2-7, with 12 bases identical to TRBD2. The ends lost 7 bases at V and 5 bases at J; junction bases unmatched: 12. The CDR3 is made up of 16 amino acids. From germline, CDR1 is MDHEN and CDR2 SYDVKM. This CDR3 is CASTPLGLAGNNEQYF. Here the CDR3 DNA reads TGTGCCAGCACCCCCCTCGGACTAGCGGGAAACAACGAGCAGTACTTC.

The CDR3 protein is CASSSPSGKETQYF. DNA of the CDR3: TGTGCCAGCAGCTCACCTAGCGGAAAAGAGACCCAGTACTTC. The V and J genes are TRBV7-2 and TRBJ2-5; TRBD2 matches 7 bases. CDR1 and CDR2 from the germline V gene are SGHTA and FQGNSA. J gave up 3 bases and V 4 bases, and 5 bases lay outside the gene matches. CDR3 length: 14 residues.

J is TRBJ2-1 and V is TRBV6-1; 8 nucleotides line up with TRBD2. V was clipped by 1 base and J by 8 bases; unmatched bases: 7. This CDR3 has 15 residues. CDR1 is MNHNS and CDR2 is SASEGT in the germline V gene. DNA for the CDR3: TGTGCCAGCAGTGAAGGGAGCGGGAGTATGTATGAGCAGTTCTTC. It encodes CASSEGSGSMYEQFF.

The sample holds a few counts of this clonotype. The V gene is TRBV18, the J gene TRBJ2-7, with a weak D call TRBD1 (6 bases). Germline CDR1 KGHSH, CDR2 LQKENI. The CDR3 extends over 15 amino acids. Trimming cost V 3 bases and J 4 bases, with 16 bases left between them. The CDR3 coding sequence is TGTGCCAGCTCACCGGGGGCGAGAGATCGGTACGAGCAGTACTTC. Translating it yields CASSPGARDRYEQYF.

This clonotype was detected ten times or more. V gene TRBV7-2 combines with J gene TRBJ1-6; D call uncertain. The germline V gene has CDR1 SGHTA and CDR2 FQGNSA. The CDR3 spans 13 residues. Trimming stripped 1 base from V and 6 bases from J, with 4 bases between. CDR3 loop: CASSLDSNSPLHF. CDR3 sequence (DNA): TGTGCCAGCAGCTTAGACTCTAATTCACCCCTCCACTTT.

This chain uses TRBV27 with TRBJ2-4; 8 bases line up with TRBD1. Unmatched junction bases numbered 4, after V lost 4 bases and J lost 5 bases. Germline V gene data show CDR1 as MNHEY and CDR2 as SMNVEV (reference sequence). This CDR3 is built from 14 residues. CDR3 DNA sequence: TGTGCCAGCAGTTGGACAGGGTTTCAAAACATTCAGTACTTC. Encoded protein: CASSWTGFQNIQYF.

This clonotype appeared a few times. Written as DNA, the CDR3 is TGCAGTGCTAGTTCTCCAGTGATCTCTGGAAACACCATATATTTT. This codes for CSASSPVISGNTIYF. The genes are TRBV20-1 and TRBJ1-3, with no clear D. The CDR3 loop spans 15 amino acids. Deletions cut 3 bases from V and 0 bases from J, with 12 bases between. Germline lookup yields CDR1 DFQATT and CDR2 SNEGSKA (reference sequence).

This clonotype was observed a handful of times. This sequence joins TRBV15 and TRBJ2-5; the match to TRBD2 covers 11 bases. Germline CDR1 is LNHNV and CDR2 is YYDKDF (reference sequence). CDR3 size: 19 residues. The J segment lost 1 base and the V segment lost 0 bases, leaving 10 bases of the junction unmatched. The CDR3 loop reads CATSRDTFRLAGIQETQYF. The CDR3 DNA reads TGTGCCACCAGCAGAGATACCTTTCGACTAGCGGGAATCCAAGAGACCCAGTACTTC.

The genes are TRBV18 and TRBJ1-6; D possibly corresponds to TRBD1 (6 bases). The CDR3 is made up of 14 amino acids. V lost 3 bases and J 9 bases, leaving 12 bases between the germline ends. Germline-derived CDR1 and CDR2 are KGHSH and LQKENI. The CDR3 nucleotides read TGTGCCAGCTCACCTCAGGGGCTAACTTCACCCCTCCACTTT. This codes for CASSPQGLTSPLHF.

This chain uses TRBV7-9 with TRBJ1-1, with D unclear. V was pared by 6 bases and J by 7 bases, with 12 bases between. CDR3 length equals 12 residues. Germline V gene sequence: CDR1 SEHNR, CDR2 FQNEAQ (reference sequence). The CDR3 DNA reads as TGTGCCAGCAGTTTTATCGACCTTGAAGCTTTCTTT. As protein: CASSFIDLEAFF.

With respect to this clonotype: At one of its ends the junction is not consistent with the germline gene, which may arise from a read error. V usage is TRBV7-7 and J usage is TRBJ2-1; the match to TRBD2 covers 10 bases. From germline, CDR1 is SSHAT and CDR2 FNYEAQ (reference sequence). The CDR3 contains 19 residues. CDR3 nucleotide sequence: TGTGCTAGCAGCTTAGTTAGCGGGAGGCAGAAGGTCCTTTACAATGAGCAGTTCTTC. Translated, it gives CASSLVSGRQKVLYNEQFF.

This clonotype was detected many times. The chain is built from TRBV14 and TRBJ2-7, with 7 nucleotides matching TRBD1. The CDR3 is 20 residues long. Per germline, CDR1 SGHDN and CDR2 FVKESK. V dropped 0 bases and J dropped 2; count of bases not matched to a gene: 19. DNA for the CDR3: TGTGCCAGCAGCCAAGATTTAGGGGGCGAAGGATCTGGACGAGCCTACGAGCAGTACTTC. Protein product: CASSQDLGGEGSGRAYEQYF.